Sequencing of this TCR beta chain was carried out in a study of shared clonotypes between healthy human individuals. Study information: Samples came from two female and a few male donors aged 18 to 49.

Naivety among CD8 cells was defined by CD45RO negativity and positive CCR7 selection, thereby excluding terminally differentiated effector memory CD45RA+ cells. Donors, without exception, were Caucasian adults residing in Nashville, Tennessee. This clone was counted once. Germline V gene data show CDR1 as SEHNR and CDR2 as FQNEAQ (reference sequence). V was pared by 5 bases and J by 4 bases, with 18 bases between. The CDR3 sequence is 17 residues long. The genomic DNA of each subset was split evenly across several immunoSEQ plates. The data were produced by immunoSEQ multiplex PCR, yet TCRdb's version contains in-frame clones alone and is incomplete. The sample yields 1.5 million to 2.5 million clones, about 94% seen once.

The sample comprised naive CD8+ T cells sorted from blood. The V and J genes are TRBV7-9 and TRBJ1-6; D unclear. This TCR was recovered from a young man in good health. CDR3 sequence: CASSPVEVGVYNSPLHF. In DNA form, the CDR3 reads TGTGCCAGCAGCCCGGTAGAGGTAGGTGTTTATAATTCACCCCTCCACTTT.